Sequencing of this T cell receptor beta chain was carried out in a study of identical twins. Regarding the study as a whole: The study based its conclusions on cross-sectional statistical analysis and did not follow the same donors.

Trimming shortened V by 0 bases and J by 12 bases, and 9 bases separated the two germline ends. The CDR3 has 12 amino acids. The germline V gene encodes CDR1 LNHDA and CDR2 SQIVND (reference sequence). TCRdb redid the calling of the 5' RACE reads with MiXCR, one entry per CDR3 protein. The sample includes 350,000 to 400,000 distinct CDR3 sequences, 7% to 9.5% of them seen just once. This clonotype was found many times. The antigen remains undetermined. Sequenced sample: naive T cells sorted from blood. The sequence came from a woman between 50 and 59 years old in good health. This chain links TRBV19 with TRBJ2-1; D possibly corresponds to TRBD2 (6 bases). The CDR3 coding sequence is TGTGCCAGTAGTATAGAGGGCGGGGCGCAGTTCTTC. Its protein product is CASSIEGGAQFF.